Each of the 2 T cell receptor beta chains below was sequenced from the same sample in a study of blood T cell repertoires in COVID-19 (dated by TCRdb to the early 2020s). Library preparation was by the immunoSEQ multiplex PCR assay. Imported from immuneACCESS, the table was reduced by TCRdb to in-frame sequences with V and J called. These copies leave out some clones; in studies compared against another copy, an unresolved V gene accounts for under half, and the cause of the remainder is not known. The sample yields about 200,000 clones; roughly 88% were counted once. About 13% of the sample is in the top ten clones. The material sequenced was peripheral blood. Every receptor here comes from a human donor in a cohort sampled during active COVID-19.

The gene calls are TRBV9 and TRBJ1-3; 9 bases align to TRBD1. CDR3 length: 16 amino acids. Germline CDR1 is SGDLS and CDR2 is YYNGEE. Germline trimming cut 0 bases from V and 2 bases from J; bases unmatched to any gene: 3. CDR3 residues: CASSVGNRGPGNTIYF. The CDR3, as DNA: TGTGCCAGCAGCGTAGGGAACAGGGGGCCTGGAAACACCATATATTTT.

The rearrangement links TRBV5-1 to TRBJ1-3; perhaps TRBD1 as D (6 bases). This CDR3 contains 15 residues. Germline CDR1 and CDR2: SGHRS and YFSETQ. Between the trimmed V and J ends, which lost 0 bases and 8 bases, there was a span of 15 bases. The CDR3 loop is CASSLDQGRGDTIYF. CDR3 DNA sequence: TGCGCCAGCAGCTTGGATCAAGGCAGGGGAGACACCATATATTTT.